This record looks at one T cell receptor beta chain sequence and its context. The assay was immunoSEQ multiplex PCR, and TCRdb's table has in-frame clones only and misses some. The data contain 25,000 to 35,000 clones, 81% of them singletons. With ipilimumab providing CTLA-4 blockade, focal radiation was administered to patients who had chemo-refractory metastatic non-small-cell lung cancer. This entry is derived from a study of radiotherapy plus CTLA-4 blockade in lung cancer. The CDR3 has 15 amino acids. The J segment lost 2 bases and the V segment lost 7 bases, leaving 3 bases of the junction unmatched. Germline loops: CDR1 SGHAT, CDR2 FQNNGV.

This specimen consisted of peripheral blood, obtained from a patient treated with radiotherapy plus ipilimumab. The chain joins TRBV11-2 to TRBJ2-1; 12 bases line up with TRBD2. The source of this sequence is a human donor with non-small cell lung cancer that progressed on radiotherapy plus ipilimumab. The CDR3 is CASKTSGGPYNEQFF. The CDR3 DNA follows: TGTGCCAGCAAGACTAGCGGGGGACCCTACAATGAGCAGTTCTTC. The variable domain in full, with the rest retrieved from reference TRBV11-2 and TRBJ2-1, is EAGVAQSPRYKIIEKRQSVAFWCNPISGHATLYWYQQILGQGPKLLIQFQNNGVVDDSQLPKDRFSAERLKGVDSTLKIQPAKLEDSAVYLCASKTSGGPYNEQFFGPGTRLTVL.